This TCR beta chain was found in a study of human T cells and chemical hapten exposure. Study as a whole: Throughout a study of approximately 25 weeks, patients underwent weekly scalp administration of diphenylcyclopropenone doses. How much TCR each sample yielded varied, mostly because pooled library volumes differed slightly.

A single record per CDR3 protein comes from TCRdb applying MiXCR to the RACE reads. The table has tens of thousands of distinct CDR3 sequences, around 10% seen once. The germline V gene has CDR1 MGHRA and CDR2 YSYEKL. V lost 3 bases and J lost 6; bases outside the gene matches: 3. The CDR3 totals 14 residues. Time point of the sample: pre-sensitization, week 0. Treatment indicated: therapeutic diphenylcyclopropenone sensitization with weekly scalp DPC. In this sample, this clonotype turned up many times. The receptor comes from a woman aged 40 to 50 with alopecia areata. Some clones in this sample may be carry-over from other donors' samples. The sequencing here drew on whole blood, taken in connection with sensitization to the hapten diphenylcyclopropenone (DPC). The V gene is TRBV4-1, the J gene TRBJ1-5; 9 bases match TRBD1. DNA of the CDR3: TGCGCCAGCAGCCACAGGGACAGGGTTCAGCCCCAGCATTTT. Protein product: CASSHRDRVQPQHF.